The clone carrying this T cell receptor beta chain was counted only a few times. Antigen specificity is unknown. This sample was taken from a study of blood T cells in healthy people across ages. Study-wide findings and caveats: Investigators treated diversity estimates from one million T cells as underestimates.

This CDR3 has 14 amino acids. Trimming removed 3 bases from V and 4 bases from J, with 12 bases in between. CDR1 is PRHDT, CDR2 FYEKMQ, per germline (reference sequence). The use of a sample-barcoded 5' primer and a J-beta primer mix characterized a second PCR of about 7 to 12 cycles. TCRdb processed the 5' RACE reads anew with MiXCR; each CDR3 protein has one entry. The sample shows 1.8 million or so distinct CDR3 sequences, around 42% of them seen only once. The gene calls are TRBV13 and TRBJ1-2, with D maybe TRBD1 (6 bases). Sequencing used blood. This receptor was identified in a human donor in good health. The CDR3 coding sequence is TGTGCCAGCAGCTTTGTGGGGGGCCGCTATGGCTACACCTTC. Translation gives CASSFVGGRYGYTF.